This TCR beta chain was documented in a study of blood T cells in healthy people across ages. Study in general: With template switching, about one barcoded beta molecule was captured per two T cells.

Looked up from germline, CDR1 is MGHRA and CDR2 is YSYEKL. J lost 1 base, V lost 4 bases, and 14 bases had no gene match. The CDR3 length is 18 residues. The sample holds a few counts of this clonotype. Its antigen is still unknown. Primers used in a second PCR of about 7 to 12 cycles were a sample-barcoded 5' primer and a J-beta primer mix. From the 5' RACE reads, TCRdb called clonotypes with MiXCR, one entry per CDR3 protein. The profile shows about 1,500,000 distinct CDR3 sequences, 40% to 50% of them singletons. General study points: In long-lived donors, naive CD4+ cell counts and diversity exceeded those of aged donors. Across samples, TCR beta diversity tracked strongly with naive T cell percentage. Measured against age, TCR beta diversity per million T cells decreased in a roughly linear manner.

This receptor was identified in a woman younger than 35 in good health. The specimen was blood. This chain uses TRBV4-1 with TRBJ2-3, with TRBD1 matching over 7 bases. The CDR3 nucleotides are TGCGCCAGCAGCCTGGCACAGGGGATGACCTTGGGCACAGATACGCAGTATTTT. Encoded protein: CASSLAQGMTLGTDTQYF.